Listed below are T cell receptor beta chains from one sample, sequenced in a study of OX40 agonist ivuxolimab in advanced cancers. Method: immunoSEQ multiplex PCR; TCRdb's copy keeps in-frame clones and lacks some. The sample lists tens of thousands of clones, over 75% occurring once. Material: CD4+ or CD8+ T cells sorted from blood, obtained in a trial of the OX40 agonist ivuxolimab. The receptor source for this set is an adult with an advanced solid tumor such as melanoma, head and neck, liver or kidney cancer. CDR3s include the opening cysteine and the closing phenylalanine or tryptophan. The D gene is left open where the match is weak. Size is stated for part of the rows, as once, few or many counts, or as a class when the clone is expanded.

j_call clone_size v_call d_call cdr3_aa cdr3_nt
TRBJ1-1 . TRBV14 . CASSQVYSSEAFF TGTGCCAGCAGCCAAGTTTATAGCAGTGAAGCTTTCTTT
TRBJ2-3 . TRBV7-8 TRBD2 CASSLGAGGRTDTQYF TGTGCCAGCAGCTTAGGAGCGGGAGGCCGCACAGATACGCAGTATTTT
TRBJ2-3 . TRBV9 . CASSVVVSGVDTQYF TGTGCCAGCAGCGTAGTGGTGTCAGGGGTAGATACGCAGTATTTT
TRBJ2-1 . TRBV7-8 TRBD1 CASSLSGTAQFF TGTGCCAGCAGCCTTTCAGGGACAGCGCAGTTCTTC
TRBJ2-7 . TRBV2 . CATRRPGPYEQYF TGTGCCACCAGGAGACCGGGCCCCTACGAGCAGTACTTC
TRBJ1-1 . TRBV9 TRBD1 CASSAGWTGEGTEAFF TGTGCCAGCAGCGCCGGATGGACAGGGGAAGGTACTGAAGCTTTCTTT
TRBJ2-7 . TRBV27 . CASRPTRDPRGGPEYF TGTGCCAGCAGACCTACCCGGGACCCTCGTGGGGGGCCGGAGTACTTC
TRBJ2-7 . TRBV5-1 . CASSLGTGEQYF TGCGCCAGCAGCCTAGGGACCGGCGAGCAGTACTTC
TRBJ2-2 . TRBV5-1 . CASLATGRPDGELFF TGCGCCAGTCTAGCGACAGGGCGGCCGGACGGGGAGCTGTTTTTT
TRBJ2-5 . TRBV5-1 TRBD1 CASSLGGQGGQETQYF TGCGCCAGCAGCTTGGGTGGACAGGGTGGGCAAGAGACCCAGTACTTC
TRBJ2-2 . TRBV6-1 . CASSVGQPNTGELFF TGTGCCAGCAGTGTAGGACAGCCGAACACCGGGGAGCTGTTTTTT
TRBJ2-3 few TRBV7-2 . CASSWDFTDTQYF TGTGCCAGCAGCTGGGACTTCACAGATACGCAGTATTTT
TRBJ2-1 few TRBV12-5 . CASGLRDEQFF TGTGCTAGTGGTTTGCGGGATGAGCAGTTCTTC
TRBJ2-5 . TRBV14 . CASSQVWAEKETQYF TGTGCCAGCAGCCAAGTGTGGGCAGAAAAAGAGACCCAGTACTTC
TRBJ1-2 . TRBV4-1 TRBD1 CASSPGQGVVDGYTF TGCGCCAGCAGCCCGGGACAGGGTGTTGTTGATGGCTACACCTTC
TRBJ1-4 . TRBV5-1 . CASSLVSALNEKLFF TGCGCCAGCAGCTTGGTGTCGGCTCTCAATGAAAAACTGTTTTTT
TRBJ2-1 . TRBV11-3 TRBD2 CASSFLSSSGSVNEQFF TGTGCCAGCAGCTTTTTGTCGTCTAGCGGGAGTGTAAATGAGCAGTTCTTC
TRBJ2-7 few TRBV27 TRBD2 CASELAGYYEQYF TGTGCCAGCGAGCTAGCGGGATACTACGAGCAGTACTTC
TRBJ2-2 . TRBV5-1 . CASSLSGNTGELFF TGCGCCAGCAGCTTGTCCGGGAACACCGGGGAGCTGTTTTTT
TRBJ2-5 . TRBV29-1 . CSVRPKTGERETQYF TGCAGCGTTCGTCCTAAAACGGGGGAGCGGGAGACCCAGTACTTC
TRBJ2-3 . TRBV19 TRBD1 CASSVWFPGQGIDTQYF TGTGCCAGTAGTGTATGGTTCCCGGGACAGGGGATAGATACGCAGTATTTT
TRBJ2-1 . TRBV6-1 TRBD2 CASTPGGSYNEQFF TGTGCCAGCACCCCCGGGGGGTCCTACAATGAGCAGTTCTTC
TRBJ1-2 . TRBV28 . CASSSAPLLIINYGYTF TGTGCCAGCAGTTCGGCACCTCTTCTAATAATTAACTATGGCTACACCTTC
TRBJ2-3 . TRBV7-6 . CASSLYQGITDTQYF TGTGCCAGCAGCTTATACCAGGGGATCACAGATACGCAGTATTTT
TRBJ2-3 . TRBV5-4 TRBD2 CASSRTSGGWGDTQYF TGTGCCAGCAGCCGGACTAGCGGAGGGTGGGGGGATACGCAGTATTTT
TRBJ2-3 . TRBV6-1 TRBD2 CASSVRVAGVADTQYF TGTGCCAGCAGTGTCAGGGTAGCGGGAGTGGCAGATACGCAGTATTTT
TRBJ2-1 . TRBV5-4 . CASSLGGTVSYNEQFF TGTGCCAGCAGCTTGGGCGGGACCGTCTCCTACAATGAGCAGTTCTTC
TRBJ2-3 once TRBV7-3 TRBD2 CASSPRTSGSTDTQYF TGTGCCAGCAGCCCCCGGACTAGCGGGAGCACAGATACGCAGTATTTT
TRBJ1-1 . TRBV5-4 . CASSLGQGLPEAFF TGTGCCAGCAGCTTGGGGCAGGGGCTCCCTGAAGCTTTCTTT
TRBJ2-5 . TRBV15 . CATSGQTQETQYF TGTGCCACCAGCGGCCAAACCCAAGAGACCCAGTACTTC
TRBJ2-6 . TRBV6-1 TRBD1 CASNRGHSGANVLTF TGTGCCAGCAACAGGGGTCACTCTGGGGCCAACGTCCTGACTTTC
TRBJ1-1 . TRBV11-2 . CASSLTGFEDTEAFF TGTGCCAGCAGCTTGACGGGGTTCGAGGACACTGAAGCTTTCTTT
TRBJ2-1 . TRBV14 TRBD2 CASSQDVGLVGYNEQFF TGTGCCAGCAGCCAAGATGTAGGACTAGTGGGTTACAATGAGCAGTTCTTC
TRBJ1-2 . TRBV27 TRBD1 CASSSRGQGKHGYTF TGTGCCAGCAGTTCACGGGGACAGGGGAAACATGGCTACACCTTC
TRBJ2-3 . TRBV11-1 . CASSIWVSSDTQYF TGTGCCAGCAGCATTTGGGTTAGTTCAGATACGCAGTATTTT
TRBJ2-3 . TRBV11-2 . CASSLGWSLESTDTQYF TGTGCCAGCAGCTTAGGTTGGTCGCTTGAGAGCACAGATACGCAGTATTTT
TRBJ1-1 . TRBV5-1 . CASSLGVVGQVPTEAFF TGCGCCAGCAGCTTGGGTGTAGTGGGTCAGGTACCCACTGAAGCTTTCTTT
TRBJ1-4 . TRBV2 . CASSSSIEGPDEKLFF TGTGCCAGCAGTAGCAGCATTGAGGGGCCGGATGAAAAACTGTTTTTT
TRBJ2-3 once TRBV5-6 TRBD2 CASSLASKVVAGTADTQYF TGTGCCAGCAGCTTGGCCAGTAAGGTGGTAGCGGGAACGGCAGATACGCAGTATTTT
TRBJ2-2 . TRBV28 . CASSTQNTGELFF TGTGCCAGCTCTACCCAGAACACCGGGGAGCTGTTTTTT
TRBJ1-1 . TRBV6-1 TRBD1 CASTGTANTEAFF TGTGCCAGCACCGGGACAGCGAACACTGAAGCTTTCTTT
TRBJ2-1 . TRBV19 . CASSRGSVGSVNNEQFF TGTGCCAGTAGTAGAGGTTCAGTAGGATCTGTGAACAATGAGCAGTTCTTC
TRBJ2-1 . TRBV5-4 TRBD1 CASSLALGQGTYNEQFF TGTGCCAGCAGCTTGGCCCTGGGACAGGGGACCTACAATGAGCAGTTCTTC